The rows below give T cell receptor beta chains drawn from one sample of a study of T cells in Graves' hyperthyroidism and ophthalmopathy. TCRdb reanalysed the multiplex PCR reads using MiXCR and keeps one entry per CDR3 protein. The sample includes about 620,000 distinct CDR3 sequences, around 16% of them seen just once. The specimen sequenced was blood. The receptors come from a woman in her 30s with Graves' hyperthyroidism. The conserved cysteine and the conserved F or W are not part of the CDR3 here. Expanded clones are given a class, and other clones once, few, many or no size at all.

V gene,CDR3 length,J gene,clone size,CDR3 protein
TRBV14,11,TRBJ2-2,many,ASKGLESGELF
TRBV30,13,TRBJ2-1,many,AWRTNPSWDNEQF
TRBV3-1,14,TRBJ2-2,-,ASSQVSNTNTGELF
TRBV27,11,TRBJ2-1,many,ASQRTANNEQF
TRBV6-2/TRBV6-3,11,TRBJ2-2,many,ASTNRPSGELF
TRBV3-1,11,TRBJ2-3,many,ASSHRPPDTQY
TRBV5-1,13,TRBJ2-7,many,ASSHPGQGDYEQY
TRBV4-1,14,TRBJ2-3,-,ASSQERGISTDTQY
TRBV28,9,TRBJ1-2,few,ATGQGGGYT
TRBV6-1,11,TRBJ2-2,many,ASSEFQTGELF
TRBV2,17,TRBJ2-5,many,ASSEYRKAGQGLQETQY
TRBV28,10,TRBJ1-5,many,ASSLSAQPQH
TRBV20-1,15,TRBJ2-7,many,SARPPAATAGGYEQY
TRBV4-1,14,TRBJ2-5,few,ASSPPTPTVGETQY
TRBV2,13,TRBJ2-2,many,ASSESRLNTGELF
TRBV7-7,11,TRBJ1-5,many,ASSSTLYQPQH
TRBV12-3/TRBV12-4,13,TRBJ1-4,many,ASSETRGRNEKLF
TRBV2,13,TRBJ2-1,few,ASRTGTSGKNEQF
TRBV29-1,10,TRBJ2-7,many,SVEVGGDEQY
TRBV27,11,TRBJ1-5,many,ASSPRTDQPQH
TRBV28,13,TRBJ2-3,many,ASSAGAEGFDTQY
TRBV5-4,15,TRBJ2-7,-,ASSGGGPSASSYEQY
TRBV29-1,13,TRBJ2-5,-,SAPGLAGVRETQY
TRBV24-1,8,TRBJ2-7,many,ATSETGQY
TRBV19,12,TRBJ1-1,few,ASSIGAGNTEAF
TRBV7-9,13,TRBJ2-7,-,ASSLEWQGAYEQY
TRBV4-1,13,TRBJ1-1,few,ASTPYRDNPPSAF
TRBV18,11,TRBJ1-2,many,ASSPGVSPGYT
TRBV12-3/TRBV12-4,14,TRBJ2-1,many,ASSLRAGGERNEQF
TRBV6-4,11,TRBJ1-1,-,ASRGQGLTEAF
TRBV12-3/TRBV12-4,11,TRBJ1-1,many,ASRSESKTEAF
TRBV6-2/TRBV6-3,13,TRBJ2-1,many,ASSRSGRAINEQF
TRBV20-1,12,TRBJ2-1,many,SAKKREGLDEQF
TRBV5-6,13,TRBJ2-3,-,ASSLTGGPLDTRY
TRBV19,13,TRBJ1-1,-,ASSMGTGLNTEAF
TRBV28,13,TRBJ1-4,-,ASSLTEATNEKLF
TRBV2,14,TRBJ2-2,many,ASSLAGVKNTGELF
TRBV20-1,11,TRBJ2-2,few,SAMTGNTGELF
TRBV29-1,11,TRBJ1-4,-,SARRVLEEKLF
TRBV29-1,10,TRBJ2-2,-,SVTTNTGELF
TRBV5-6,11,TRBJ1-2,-,ASSLRPEEGYT
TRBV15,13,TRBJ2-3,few,ATSRFSGSTDTQY
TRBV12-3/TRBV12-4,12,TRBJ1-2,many,ASSLNVKVWGYT
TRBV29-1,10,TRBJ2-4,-,SVTGTKNIQY
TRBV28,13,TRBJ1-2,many,ASSSSGTRDYGYT
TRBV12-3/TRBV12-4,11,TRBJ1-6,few,ASSLVISSPLH
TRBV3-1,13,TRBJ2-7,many,ASSQGLAGTYEQY
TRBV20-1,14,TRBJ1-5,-,SASHEGRIGNQPQH
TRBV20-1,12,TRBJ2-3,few,SVRVRRLRDTQY
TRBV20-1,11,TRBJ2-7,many,SASDVSSYEQY
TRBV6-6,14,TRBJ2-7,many,ASSYSPPSASYEQY
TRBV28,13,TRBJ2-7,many,ASSFYRGDSYEQY
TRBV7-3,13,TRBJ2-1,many,ASSPRRSMGDEQF
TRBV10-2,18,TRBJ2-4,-,ASSDRGRRRGTLAKNIQY
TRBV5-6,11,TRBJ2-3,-,ATRGANTDTQY
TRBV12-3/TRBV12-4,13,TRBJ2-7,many,ASSFSWDSTYEQY
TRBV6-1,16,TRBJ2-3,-,ASSERGLAGGPPGTQY
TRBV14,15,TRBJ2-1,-,ASSQVEGHHSYNEQF
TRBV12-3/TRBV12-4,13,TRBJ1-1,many,ASSFRSGLNTEAF
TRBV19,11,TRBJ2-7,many,ASSIGSSYEQY